This TCR beta chain was identified in a study of HIV-infected patients and healthy controls. MiXCR, run by TCRdb on the 5' RACE reads, gives a single entry per CDR3 protein. The table has some 70,000 distinct CDR3 sequences, 15% to 20% seen once. This clonotype occurred once. The source of this sequence is a human donor in good health. Sequences were obtained from CD4+ T cells from blood.

The CDR3 reads CASSPQDSRNYGYTF. In DNA form, the CDR3 reads TGTGCCAGCTCACCACAGGACAGCCGCAACTATGGCTACACCTTC. V is TRBV18 and J is TRBJ1-2, with D perhaps matching TRBD1 (6 bases). Germline V lookup: CDR1 KGHSH, CDR2 LQKENI. CDR3 size: 15 residues. V lost 1 base and J lost 2, with 11 bases in between. Drawing the rest from reference TRBV18 and TRBJ1-2, the complete variable domain is NAGVMQNPRHLVRRRGQEARLRCSPMKGHSHVYWYRQLPEEGLKFMVYLQKENIIDESGMPKERFSAEFPKEGPSILRIQQVVRGDSAAYFCASSPQDSRNYGYTFGSGTRLTVV.